This record looks at one T cell receptor beta chain sequence and its context. This sample is drawn from a study of T cell clonotyping in hematopoietic cell transplantation. TCRdb keeps only in-frame clones here, not all; method: immunoSEQ multiplex PCR. Counted here are 5,000 to 7,500 clones, around 86% occurring once; the ten biggest clones make up around 8%. This sequence was found in a male patient aged 35-50 years who had an allogeneic stem cell transplant from an unrelated donor, so the T cells may come from the graft donor. Some clones in this sample may be carry-over from other donors' samples. The starting material was peripheral blood mononuclear cells, obtained 100 days after allogeneic stem cell transplant.

The chain's CDR3 is CAWASSPYNEQFF. In nucleotides, the CDR3 is TGTGCCTGGGCCTCTAGTCCTTATAATGAGCAGTTCTTC. The J gene is TRBJ2-1, the V gene TRBV30; the D is unclear. Germline V lookup: CDR1 GTSNPN, CDR2 SVGIG (reference sequence). The CDR3 is 13 residues long. V gave up 5 bases and J gave up 7 bases, with 15 bases separating them. The whole variable domain, remainder taken from reference TRBV30 and TRBJ2-1, is SQTIHQWPATLVQPVGSPLSLECTVEGTSNPNLYWYRQAAGRGLQLLFYSVGIGQISSEVPQNLSASRPQDRQFILSSKKLLLSDSGFYLCAWASSPYNEQFFGPGTRLTVL.